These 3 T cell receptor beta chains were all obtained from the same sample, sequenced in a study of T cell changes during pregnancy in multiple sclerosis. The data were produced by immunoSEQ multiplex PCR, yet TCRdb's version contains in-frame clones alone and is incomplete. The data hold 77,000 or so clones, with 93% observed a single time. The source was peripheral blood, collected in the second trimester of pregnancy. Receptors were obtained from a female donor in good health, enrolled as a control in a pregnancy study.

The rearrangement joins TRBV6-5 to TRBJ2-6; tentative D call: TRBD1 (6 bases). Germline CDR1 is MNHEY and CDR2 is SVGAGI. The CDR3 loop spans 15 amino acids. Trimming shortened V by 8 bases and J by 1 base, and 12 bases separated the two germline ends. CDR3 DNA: TGTGCCAGCGCCGACAGGAGATCTGGGGCCAACGTCCTGACTTTC. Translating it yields CASADRRSGANVLTF.

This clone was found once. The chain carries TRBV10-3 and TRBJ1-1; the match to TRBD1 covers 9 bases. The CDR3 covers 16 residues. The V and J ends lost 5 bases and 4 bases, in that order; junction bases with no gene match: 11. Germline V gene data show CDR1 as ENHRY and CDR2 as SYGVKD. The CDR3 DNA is TGTGCCATCAGTTCGGGACAGGGTTGGGAATTCACTGAAGCTTTCTTT. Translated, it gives CAISSGQGWEFTEAFF.

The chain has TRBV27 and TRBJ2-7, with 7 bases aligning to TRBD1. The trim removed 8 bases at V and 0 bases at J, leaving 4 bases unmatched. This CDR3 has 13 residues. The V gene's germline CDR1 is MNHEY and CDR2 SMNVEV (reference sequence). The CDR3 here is CASATGNSYEQYF. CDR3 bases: TGTGCCAGCGCGACAGGGAACTCCTACGAGCAGTACTTC.